This TCR beta chain was observed in a study of CD4 T cells in relation to SARS-CoV-2 and coronaviruses. This clone was seen once. Its antigen is still unknown. TCRdb's copy holds only in-frame clones and misses some; the assay was immunoSEQ multiplex PCR. The repertoire includes about 43,000 clones, roughly four fifths of them detected once, and about 1.5% sits in the top ten. The material sequenced was naive CD4+ T cells from PBMCs, cultured in vitro. Described subset: naive CD4+ T cells isolated by negative enrichment. This receptor was identified in an adult with COVID-19.

The CDR3, as DNA: TGTGCTAGTGGTTTGGGGACTAGCGGGAGTAATGAGCAGTTCTTC. As protein: CASGLGTSGSNEQFF. The V gene is TRBV12-5, the J gene TRBJ2-1, with 13 positions matching TRBD2. This CDR3 spans 15 amino acids. V gave up 1 base and J gave up 7 bases; unmatched junction bases: 1. CDR1 is LGHNT, CDR2 FRNRAP, per germline.